The 16 T cell receptor beta chains below come from one sample, sequenced in a study of T-cell reconstitution after alpha-beta-depleted transplantation in children. Construction of the TCRbeta library involved unique molecular identifiers. TCRdb redid the calling of the PCR reads with MiXCR, one entry per CDR3 protein. Among about 870,000 distinct CDR3 sequences listed, about 16% were seen once. Sequenced here: PBMCs, mostly from graft donor cells, sampled 360 days after TCRalphabeta/CD19-depleted stem cell transplant. These receptors all come from a male patient under 18 who had a stem cell transplant for acute lymphoblastic leukemia, so the T cells may come from the graft donor.

This clonotype was seen a few times. The chain links TRBV6-1 to TRBJ2-1; possibly TRBD2 for D (6 bases). Per germline, CDR1 MNHNS and CDR2 SASEGT. The CDR3 is 15 residues long. Trimming removed 6 bases at V and 5 bases at J, with 17 bases between. CDR3 nucleotides: TGTGCCAGCAGCTCCCCGTCCCTAGCGCACAATGAGCAGTTCTTC. Translation gives CASSSPSLAHNEQFF.

This clonotype was counted a few times. The chain has TRBV3-1 and TRBJ2-5; weak D call: TRBD2 (5 bases). Per germline, CDR1 LGHDT and CDR2 YNNKEL (reference sequence). The CDR3 totals 16 residues. V was cut by 3 bases and J by 0 bases, with 14 bases left in between. CDR3 loop: CASSQVDWRDQETQYF. DNA for the CDR3: TGTGCCAGCAGCCAGGTGGACTGGCGGGACCAAGAGACCCAGTACTTC.

Comment on this clonotype: Its ends do not fully match the called genes, so a read error is possible. The chain has TRBV7-9 and TRBJ2-1; a weak D match, TRBD1 (6 bases). CDR3 length: 12 amino acids. Germline CDR1 SEHNR, CDR2 FQNEAQ (reference sequence). CDR3 protein: CASSLSPEQGSF. As DNA, the CDR3 is TGTGCCAGCAGCTTAAGTCCAGAACAGGGTTCATTC.

The gene calls are TRBV27 and TRBJ2-1, with D hard to call. V dropped 5 bases and J dropped 4 bases, with 9 bases sitting between them. Germline V lookup: CDR1 MNHEY, CDR2 SMNVEV (reference sequence). The CDR3 is 13 residues long. The chain's CDR3 is CASSPQWYNEQFF. In nucleotides, the CDR3 is TGTGCCAGCAGTCCCCAATGGTACAATGAGCAGTTCTTC.

The chain carries TRBV6-6 and TRBJ2-7, with 8 bases aligning to TRBD1. Per the germline V gene, CDR1 is MNHNY and CDR2 is SVGAGI (reference sequence). This CDR3 has 15 amino acids. The trim removed 7 bases at V and 1 base at J, leaving 9 bases unmatched. CDR3 coding DNA: TGTGCCAGCAAATGGGGATGGACAGGGTCCTACGAGCAGTACTTC. Encoded protein: CASKWGWTGSYEQYF.

This clonotype has ten or more counts. The chain has TRBV5-1 and TRBJ2-7, with D possibly TRBD1 on 5 matching bases. The CDR3 covers 14 residues. V lost 3 bases to trimming and J lost 3 bases, with 13 bases between them. Germline values: CDR1 SGHRS, CDR2 YFSETQ. The CDR3 DNA reads as TGCGCCAGCAGCTCCTTAACAGGTTACTACGAGCAGTACTTC. It translates to CASSSLTGYYEQYF.

This clonotype was seen repeatedly, ten times or more. The V call is TRBV20-1, the J call TRBJ2-7; 13 nucleotides align to TRBD2. The junction had 3 bases not matched to a gene; V was cut back by 2 bases and J by 2 bases. CDR1 DFQATT and CDR2 SNEGSKA come from the germline V gene (reference sequence). The CDR3 has 15 residues. CDR3 sequence: CSARKTSGRTYEQYF. CDR3 DNA sequence: TGCAGTGCTAGAAAGACTAGCGGGAGGACCTACGAGCAGTACTTC.

V usage is TRBV12-3 or TRBV12-4 and J usage is TRBJ1-3, with TRBD1 matching 8 bases. The CDR3 has 14 residues. The junction had 2 bases not matched to a gene; V was cut back by 5 bases and J by 2 bases. In DNA, the CDR3 is TGTGCCAGCAGTCCACAGGGGGCTGGAAACACCATATATTTT. Amino acids: CASSPQGAGNTIYF.

With respect to this clonotype: This may be a read error, as it is one base from a much larger clone. The chain has TRBV7-7 and TRBJ2-5; 7 bases fit TRBD2. Looked up from germline, CDR1 is SSHAT and CDR2 is FNYEAQ (reference sequence). V was clipped by 5 bases and J by 4 bases; unmatched bases: 4. The CDR3 runs 13 residues. The CDR3 DNA reads TGTGCCAGCAGCGCCCCGGGGGGAGAGACCCAGTACTTC. Translated: CASSAPGGETQYF.

The chain employs TRBV6-2 or TRBV6-3 and TRBJ2-7; a weak D match, TRBD1 (6 bases). V was clipped by 6 bases and J by 2 bases, with 17 bases between them. Germline loops: CDR1 MNHEY, CDR2 SVGEGT. This CDR3 comprises 15 residues. The CDR3 protein is CASRAHARGAYEQYF. The CDR3 nucleotides are TGTGCCAGCAGGGCGCATGCCAGGGGTGCCTACGAGCAGTACTTC.

The chain links TRBV5-1 to TRBJ2-7; 8 bases match TRBD1. CDR3 length: 13 amino acids. Germline CDR1 is SGHRS and CDR2 is YFSETQ. V dropped 5 bases and J dropped 7; count of bases not matched to a gene: 8. The CDR3 loop is CASSSGGAGEQYF. In nucleotides, the CDR3 is TGCGCCAGCAGTTCAGGGGGCGCGGGGGAGCAGTACTTC.

This sequence joins TRBV27 and TRBJ2-1, with 11 positions matching TRBD2. V trimming: 5 bases; J trimming: 6 bases; junction bases outside the gene matches: 12. The germline V gene encodes CDR1 MNHEY and CDR2 SMNVEV (reference sequence). This CDR3 region has 17 residues. CDR3 region: CASSPLLGLAVRNEQFF. The CDR3 DNA is TGTGCCAGCAGTCCCCTCTTGGGACTAGCGGTGCGCAATGAGCAGTTCTTC.

CDR3 protein: CASSLTAGPYNEQFF. The CDR3 bases are TGCGCCAGCAGCTTGACGGCGGGACCCTACAATGAGCAGTTCTTC. J is TRBJ2-1 and V is TRBV5-1; maybe TRBD2 (6 bases). V was shortened by 1 base and J by 2 bases, with 10 bases between the two germline ends. This CDR3 has 15 amino acids. CDR1 is SGHRS and CDR2 is YFSETQ in the germline V gene.

V usage is TRBV18 and J usage is TRBJ2-2; 9 nucleotides match TRBD2. The V segment lost 3 bases and the J segment 0 bases; nucleotides outside the gene matches: 5. The CDR3 sequence is 17 residues long. Germline CDR1 and CDR2: KGHSH and LQKENI. The CDR3 is CASSPQLAGPNTGELFF. The CDR3 DNA sequence: TGTGCCAGCTCACCCCAACTAGCGGGTCCGAACACCGGGGAGCTGTTTTTT.

The J gene is TRBJ1-5, the V gene TRBV11-3; unclear D gene. This CDR3 has 16 amino acids. Trimming took off 1 base at V and 0 bases at J, with 10 bases between the two ends. The V gene's germline CDR1 is SGHNT and CDR2 YENEEA. This chain's CDR3 is CASSLVSAVSNQPQHF. CDR3 coding DNA: TGTGCCAGCAGCTTAGTTTCTGCGGTTAGCAATCAGCCCCAGCATTTT.

As to this clonotype: The junction departs from germline at one end; a sequencing error may be responsible. The V gene is TRBV12-3 or TRBV12-4, the J gene TRBJ2-1; D is perhaps TRBD1 or TRBD2 (6 bases each). CDR3 length: 10 residues. CDR3 DNA: TGTGCCAGCAGAGGAGGGGGTATGGTCTTC. Protein product: CASRGGGMVF.